Below are 20 T cell receptor beta chains sequenced from a single sample in a study of cytomegalovirus exposure and HLA in healthy donors. PCR amplification relied on 60 Vbeta primers (plus 13 Jbeta primers). Profiling relied on immunoSEQ multiplex PCR, and the TCRdb table lists in-frame clones only, not all of them. The listing contains about 190,000 clones. The sample was PBMCs. These receptors came from a woman aged 25 to 45 in good health and CMV-seropositive.

Here the CDR3 DNA reads TGCGCCAGCAGCTTCCGGACAGGCCATGAAAAACTGTTTTTT. Its protein is CASSFRTGHEKLFF. The chain recombines TRBV5-1 with TRBJ1-4; 7 bases match TRBD1. The germline gives CDR1 SGHRS, CDR2 YFSETQ. CDR3 length: 14 residues. Trimming took 2 bases from V and 6 from J; bases not matched to a gene: 4.

The genes are TRBV7-2 and TRBJ2-1, with a possible D match to TRBD2 (6 bases). The CDR3 is 15 amino acids. V was trimmed by 5 bases and J by 8 bases, leaving 19 bases between them. The germline gives CDR1 SGHTA, CDR2 FQGNSA. CDR3: CASSRAGTGRDEQFF. The CDR3 DNA reads TGTGCCAGCAGCCGAGCCGGGACTGGGAGAGATGAGCAGTTCTTC.

This chain links TRBV19 with TRBJ1-4; D is unresolved. This CDR3 is 14 amino acids long. Between the trimmed V and J ends, which lost 3 bases and 6 bases, there was a span of 11 bases. In germline, CDR1 is LNHDA, CDR2 SQIVND (reference sequence). CDR3 region: CASSMEQSYEKLFF. DNA of the CDR3: TGTGCCAGTAGTATGGAACAGTCCTATGAAAAACTGTTTTTT.

The V call is TRBV28, the J call TRBJ2-1; TRBD1 matches 8 bases. The CDR3 length is 14 residues. Germline CDR1 MDHEN, CDR2 SYDVKM. Trimming removed 2 bases from V and 9 bases from J; junction bases left unmatched: 6. The CDR3 here is CASSLPGGGFEQFF. The CDR3 DNA follows: TGTGCCAGCAGTTTACCAGGGGGCGGATTTGAGCAGTTCTTC.

The chain links TRBV6-5 to TRBJ2-7, with D perhaps TRBD2 (7 bases). The CDR3 spans 15 residues. V was shortened by 6 bases and J by 2 bases, with 17 bases between the two germline ends. Germline-derived CDR1 and CDR2 are MNHEY and SVGAGI. The CDR3 sequence is CASRLQTGLAYEQYF. The CDR3 bases are TGTGCCAGCAGGTTACAGACAGGACTAGCCTACGAGCAGTACTTC.

The rearrangement links TRBV27 to TRBJ1-2; D might be TRBD1 (6 bases). V was shortened by 6 bases and J by 7 bases, with 21 bases between the two germline ends. The CDR3 has 15 residues. Germline V gene sequence: CDR1 MNHEY, CDR2 SMNVEV (reference sequence). The CDR3 loop reads CASRTSGGQRIGYTF. The CDR3 DNA follows: TGTGCCAGCAGGACCTCGGGGGGGCAACGGATTGGCTACACCTTC.

The chain couples TRBV6-1 to TRBJ2-2; 10 bases fit TRBD1. This CDR3 contains 15 residues. CDR1 MNHNS and CDR2 SASEGT come from the germline V gene. The V segment lost 3 bases and the J segment 3 bases; nucleotides outside the gene matches: 1. The CDR3 sequence: CASSEGTGDTGELFF. The CDR3 region has the DNA TGTGCCAGCAGTGAGGGGACAGGGGACACCGGGGAGCTGTTTTTT.

This chain uses TRBV19 with TRBJ1-2; TRBD1 aligns across 9 bases. The CDR3 loop spans 16 amino acids. The V segment lost 3 bases and the J segment 3 bases; nucleotides outside the gene matches: 8. The V gene's germline CDR1 is LNHDA and CDR2 SQIVND (reference sequence). CDR3 residues: CASSISTGGFDYGYTF. CDR3 nucleotide sequence: TGTGCCAGTAGTATTTCAACAGGGGGCTTTGACTATGGCTACACCTTC.

V is TRBV19 and J is TRBJ2-7, with D unclear. Trimming removed 2 bases from V and 5 bases from J, with 10 bases in between. Germline V gene sequence: CDR1 LNHDA, CDR2 SQIVND (reference sequence). The CDR3 runs to 13 residues. CDR3 DNA sequence: TGTGCCAGTAGTATACTCCTCGGTAACGAGCAGTACTTC. As protein: CASSILLGNEQYF.

The chain recombines TRBV5-4 with TRBJ2-1; weak D call: TRBD1 (5 bases). This CDR3 has 14 amino acids. Trimming shortened V by 3 bases and J by 5 bases, and 12 bases separated the two germline ends. Germline lookup yields CDR1 SGHNT and CDR2 YYREEE (reference sequence). CDR3 residues: CASSSVTGDNEQFF. Here the CDR3 DNA reads TGTGCCAGCAGCTCGGTAACAGGAGACAATGAGCAGTTCTTC.

The chain has TRBV9 and TRBJ2-2, with D perhaps TRBD1 (8 bases). This CDR3 spans 16 amino acids. Germline CDR1 reads SGDLS; CDR2 reads YYNGEE. The V end lost 3 bases, the J end lost 4 bases, and 16 bases lay between the germline ends. The CDR3 region is CASSEWGGQVTGELFF. The DNA for the CDR3 is TGTGCCAGCAGCGAGTGGGGGGGACAGGTCACCGGGGAGCTGTTTTTT.

Written as DNA, the CDR3 is TGTGCCAGCAGCAACACGGGATACACAGATACGCAGTATTTT. Protein: CASSNTGYTDTQYF. The J gene is TRBJ2-3, the V gene TRBV21-1; whether TRBD2, the table's D call, matches the DNA was not checked. TRBV21-1 is marked as a pseudogene. The CDR3 has 14 amino acids.

The V gene is TRBV6-1, the J gene TRBJ2-1, with TRBD2 identical over 10 bases. Germline V lookup: CDR1 MNHNS, CDR2 SASEGT. This CDR3 spans 15 amino acids. The V segment lost 6 bases and the J segment 5 bases; nucleotides outside the gene matches: 7. This CDR3 reads CASRVLAGAHNEQFF. The CDR3 DNA is TGTGCCAGCAGAGTCCTAGCGGGGGCCCACAATGAGCAGTTCTTC.

The chain joins TRBV6-1 to TRBJ1-5, with 9 bases that match TRBD1. The CDR3 is 15 residues long. V lost 3 bases and J lost 7; bases outside the gene matches: 7. Per germline, CDR1 MNHNS and CDR2 SASEGT. The CDR3 coding sequence is TGTGCCAGCAGTGACCCTACAGGGGGCGGACAGCCCCAGCATTTT. This codes for CASSDPTGGGQPQHF.

This chain connects TRBV6-1 to TRBJ2-5; 9 bases match TRBD2. Germline values: CDR1 MNHNS, CDR2 SASEGT. V lost 5 bases to trimming and J lost 4 bases; unmatched junction nucleotides: 2. The CDR3 runs 13 residues. CDR3 sequence: CASSLAGLETQYF. The CDR3, as DNA: TGTGCCAGCAGTCTAGCGGGGCTAGAGACCCAGTACTTC.

The chain joins TRBV7-9 to TRBJ2-1; 9 nucleotides align to TRBD1. This CDR3 region has 14 residues. The V gene's germline CDR1 is SEHNR and CDR2 FQNEAQ (reference sequence). V shed 3 bases, J shed 13 bases, and the junction held 10 bases outside the gene matches. The CDR3 coding sequence is TGTGCCAGCAGCTTCCTACCCGACAGGGGGGATCAGTTCTTC. It yields the protein CASSFLPDRGDQFF.

The chain has TRBV15 and TRBJ1-2, with 9 bases identical to TRBD1. Losses at the gene ends were 1 base for V and 3 bases for J; bases not matched to a gene: 9. From germline, CDR1 is LNHNV and CDR2 YYDKDF (reference sequence). The CDR3 is 17 residues long. The CDR3 sequence is CATSRGTGGLGDYGYTF. Written as DNA, the CDR3 is TGTGCCACCAGCAGAGGTACAGGGGGCCTCGGGGACTATGGCTACACCTTC. The full variable domain, its missing parts supplied by reference TRBV15 and TRBJ1-2, is DAMVIQNPRYQVTQFGKPVTLSCSQTLNHNVMYWYQQKSSQAPKLLFHYYDKDFNNEADTPDNFQSRRPNTSFCFLDIRSPGLGDTAMYLCATSRGTGGLGDYGYTFGSGTRLTVV.

The gene calls are TRBV9 and TRBJ2-5, with 7 bases fitting TRBD2. The ends lost 3 bases at V and 1 base at J; junction bases unmatched: 3. Germline values: CDR1 SGDLS, CDR2 YYNGEE. The CDR3 sequence is 14 residues long. CDR3 sequence reads: CASSASGTQETQYF. The CDR3, as DNA: TGTGCCAGCAGCGCGAGCGGGACCCAAGAGACCCAGTACTTC.

The chain is built from TRBV4-3 and TRBJ2-5; tentatively, D is TRBD1 (6 bases). Deletions cut 0 bases from V and 5 bases from J, with 19 bases between. The CDR3 contains 17 residues. CDR1 and CDR2 from the germline V gene are LGHNA and YSLEER. CDR3 in amino acids: CASSQEGQGMREETQYF. The CDR3 nucleotides are TGCGCCAGCAGCCAAGAGGGTCAGGGGATGAGGGAGGAGACCCAGTACTTC.

The chain has TRBV7-8 and TRBJ2-7; D is undetermined. The CDR3 loop spans 11 amino acids. V was pared by 4 bases and J by 2 bases, with 3 bases between. Germline values: CDR1 SGHVS, CDR2 FQNEAQ. CDR3 sequence reads: CASSSTYEQYF. In DNA, the CDR3 is TGTGCCAGCAGCTCCACCTACGAGCAGTACTTC.